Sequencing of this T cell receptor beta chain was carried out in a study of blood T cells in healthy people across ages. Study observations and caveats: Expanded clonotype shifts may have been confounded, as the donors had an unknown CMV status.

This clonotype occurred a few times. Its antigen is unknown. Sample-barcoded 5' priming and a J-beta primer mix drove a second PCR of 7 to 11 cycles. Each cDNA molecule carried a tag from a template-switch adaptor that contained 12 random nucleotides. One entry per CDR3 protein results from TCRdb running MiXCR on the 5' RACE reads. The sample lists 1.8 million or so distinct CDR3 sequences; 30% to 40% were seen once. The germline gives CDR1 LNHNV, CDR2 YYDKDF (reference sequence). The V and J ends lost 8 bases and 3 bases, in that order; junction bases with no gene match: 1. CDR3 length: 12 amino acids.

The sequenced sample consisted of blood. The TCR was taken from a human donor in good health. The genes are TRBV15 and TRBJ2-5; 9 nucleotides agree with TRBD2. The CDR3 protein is CATAGGEETQYF. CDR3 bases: TGTGCCACCGCGGGGGGGGAAGAGACCCAGTACTTC.